This TCR beta chain stems from a study of control samples from healthy donors and cancer patients. Sequenced by immunoSEQ multiplex PCR; TCRdb stores in-frame clones only, minus some. The sample records about 130,000 clones, about 88% being singletons. V dropped 6 bases and J dropped 3; count of bases not matched to a gene: 7. The CDR3 length is 13 residues. Germline lookup yields CDR1 SQVTM and CDR2 ANQGSEA. This TCR was recovered from a man aged 45-60 years in good health. The specimen sequenced was blood. The rearrangement links TRBV29-1 to TRBJ2-7; TRBD2 aligns across 8 bases. Here the CDR3 reads CSVILAGRYEQYF. The CDR3 DNA reads as TGCAGCGTGATATTAGCGGGGCGCTACGAGCAGTACTTC.